The next 14 T cell receptor beta chains were all read from a single sample in a study of blood T cell repertoires in COVID-19 (dated by TCRdb to between 2020 and 2021). The library came from the immunoSEQ multiplex PCR assay. TCRdb stores this immuneACCESS table with in-frame sequences only. Part of the clones is absent; in the studies checked, under half of the shortfall reflects unresolved V genes, and no reason is known for the rest. In this sample the table shows about 220,000 clones, approximately 77% of which occur a single time. Jointly, the top ten make up around 3.5% of the sample. Sequences were obtained from peripheral blood. The receptors stem from a woman older than 75 with acute or convalescent COVID-19.

This clone has more than one count but fewer than ten. This rearrangement joins TRBV7-2 to TRBJ1-1, with D unresolved. Per the germline V gene, CDR1 is SGHTA and CDR2 is FQGNSA. CDR3 length: 15 amino acids. The V gene lost 5 bases and the J gene lost 0 bases, with 13 bases spanning the gap. DNA of the CDR3: TGTGCCAGCAGCGCACAGCAAACTCTGAACACTGAAGCTTTCTTT. Translation: CASSAQQTLNTEAFF. The complete variable domain, with remaining parts taken from reference TRBV7-2 and TRBJ1-1, reads GAGVSQSPSNKVTEKGKDVELRCDPISGHTALYWYRQSLGQGLEFLIYFQGNSAPDKSGLPSDRFSAERTGGSVSTLTIQRTQQEDSAVYLCASSAQQTLNTEAFFGQGTRLTVV.

The rearrangement links TRBV12-3 or TRBV12-4 to TRBJ1-2; a weak D match, TRBD1 (5 bases). This CDR3 is built from 13 residues. V dropped 6 bases and J dropped 3 bases, with 11 bases sitting between them. The CDR3 DNA reads TGTGCCAGCAGCTCCCGGGGGGACTATGGCTACACCTTC. It encodes CASSSRGDYGYTF.

V gene TRBV6-5 combines with J gene TRBJ1-6, with 7 nucleotides matching TRBD1. CDR3 length equals 15 residues. V gave up 6 bases and J gave up 9 bases; unmatched junction bases: 11. CDR1 MNHEY and CDR2 SVGAGI come from the germline V gene. CDR3 loop: CASRPPRTGGSPLHF. The CDR3 DNA is TGTGCCAGCAGACCACCGAGGACAGGCGGTTCACCCCTCCACTTT.

CDR3 nucleotides: TGTGCCAGCAGCAGTAGCGGGGGGCTCGGCACCGGGGAGCTGTTTTTT. Amino acid sequence: CASSSSGGLGTGELFF. The chain links TRBV7-9 to TRBJ2-2; 10 positions agree with TRBD2. The CDR3 is 16 residues long. V lost 5 bases and J lost 4; bases outside the gene matches: 7. The V gene's germline CDR1 is SEHNR and CDR2 FQNEAQ (reference sequence). Supplemented by reference TRBV7-9 and TRBJ2-2, the full variable domain reads DTGVSQNPRHKITKRGQNVTFRCDPISEHNRLYWYRQTLGQGPEFLTYFQNEAQLEKSRLLSDRFSAERPKGSFSTLEIQRTEQGDSAMYLCASSSSGGLGTGELFFGEGSRLTVL.

This clone occurred a few times. V usage is TRBV4-2 and J usage is TRBJ1-6; unclear D gene. V dropped 0 bases and J dropped 10 bases, with 10 bases sitting between them. Germline assignment: CDR1 LGHNA and CDR2 YNFKEQ. The CDR3 is 14 residues long. This CDR3 is CASSQERVGSPLHF. The CDR3 DNA reads as TGTGCCAGCAGCCAAGAGCGGGTCGGGTCACCCCTCCACTTT.

A single count supports this clone. The V and J genes are TRBV25-1 and TRBJ1-1; D possibly corresponds to TRBD1 (5 bases). Deletions cut 6 bases from V and 7 bases from J, with 9 bases between. The CDR3 sequence is 11 residues long. Germline V gene lookup returns CDR1 MGHDK and CDR2 SYGVNS. The CDR3 DNA sequence: TGTGCCAGCAGCAGGGTGAATGAAGCTTTCTTT. As protein: CASSRVNEAFF.

The chain uses TRBV6-5 and TRBJ2-7; 8 bases line up with TRBD1. CDR3 length equals 13 residues. Germline V lookup: CDR1 MNHEY, CDR2 SVGAGI. After removal of 7 bases from V and 5 bases from J, the junction contained 7 bases not matched to a gene. The CDR3 protein is CASIKQGVNEQYF. CDR3 sequence (DNA): TGTGCCAGCATTAAACAGGGGGTCAACGAGCAGTACTTC.

The CDR3 sequence: CASSRPGQYDRSSPLHF. DNA for the CDR3: TGTGCCAGCAGCCGGCCAGGTCAGTACGATCGTAGTTCACCCCTCCACTTT. The chain uses TRBV11-3 and TRBJ1-6; D call uncertain. V was pared by 5 bases and J by 9 bases, with 23 bases between. This CDR3 has 17 amino acids. Per germline, CDR1 SGHNT and CDR2 YENEEA. Full variable domain (outside the CDR3, taken from reference TRBV11-3 and TRBJ1-6): EAGVVQSPRYKIIEKKQPVAFWCNPISGHNTLYWYLQNLGQGPELLIRYENEEAVDDSQLPKDRFSAERLKGVDSTLKIQPAELGDSAVYLCASSRPGQYDRSSPLHFGNGTRLTVT.

The V and J genes are TRBV29-1 and TRBJ2-3; D perhaps matches TRBD2 (5 bases). Germline V CDR1 and CDR2: SQVTM, ANQGSEA. The CDR3 runs 14 residues. The V end was cut by 0 bases, the J end by 10 bases, with 17 bases between. CDR3 DNA sequence: TGCAGCGTTGAAGATATAAGCGTGAGGGAATCGCAGTATTTT. As protein: CSVEDISVRESQYF.

The V gene is TRBV7-2, the J gene TRBJ1-2; no definite D call. The CDR3 extends over 15 amino acids. V lost 0 bases to trimming and J lost 8 bases, with 16 bases between them. Per the germline V gene, CDR1 is SGHTA and CDR2 is FQGNSA. The CDR3 protein is CASSLASFLRRGYTF. CDR3 coding DNA: TGTGCCAGCAGCTTAGCGTCTTTTCTGAGAAGAGGCTACACCTTC.

Concerning this clone: Other DNA sequences in this specimen translate into the identical CDR3. The J gene is TRBJ2-3, the V gene TRBV7-9; 14 bases align to TRBD2. The J segment lost 3 bases and the V segment lost 5 bases, leaving 1 base of the junction unmatched. Germline V CDR1 and CDR2: SEHNR, FQNEAQ (reference sequence). The CDR3 is 15 residues long. In DNA, the CDR3 is TGTGCCAGCAGCCGGACTAGCGGGGGGACAGATACGCAGTATTTT. Protein product: CASSRTSGGTDTQYF.

CDR3 coding DNA: TGTGCCAGCAGCCTAGGACAGGGGGGCGGCGGGGAGCTGTTTTTT. It yields the protein CASSLGQGGGGELFF. The chain carries TRBV5-6 and TRBJ2-2; 10 nucleotides match TRBD1. V lost 4 bases and J lost 7; bases outside the gene matches: 7. This CDR3 spans 15 amino acids. From germline, CDR1 is SGHDT and CDR2 YYEEEE.

The rearrangement joins TRBV7-9 to TRBJ1-5; the D is unclear. The CDR3 spans 13 residues. CDR1 SEHNR and CDR2 FQNEAQ come from the germline V gene (reference sequence). Trimming stripped 5 bases from V and 2 bases from J, with 7 bases between. CDR3 DNA: TGTGCCAGCAGCGGGGAGGGCAATCAGCCCCAGCATTTT. This translates into CASSGEGNQPQHF.

This clone has just a few counts. The chain links TRBV2 to TRBJ2-3, with a possible D match to TRBD2 (5 bases). CDR1 and CDR2 from the germline V gene are SNHLY and FYNNEI. Trimming removed 5 bases from V and 4 bases from J, with 19 bases in between. The CDR3 loop spans 16 amino acids. The CDR3 region is CASSPEATLGADTQYF. The DNA of the CDR3 is TGTGCCAGCAGTCCGGAGGCCACCCTGGGAGCAGATACGCAGTATTTT.